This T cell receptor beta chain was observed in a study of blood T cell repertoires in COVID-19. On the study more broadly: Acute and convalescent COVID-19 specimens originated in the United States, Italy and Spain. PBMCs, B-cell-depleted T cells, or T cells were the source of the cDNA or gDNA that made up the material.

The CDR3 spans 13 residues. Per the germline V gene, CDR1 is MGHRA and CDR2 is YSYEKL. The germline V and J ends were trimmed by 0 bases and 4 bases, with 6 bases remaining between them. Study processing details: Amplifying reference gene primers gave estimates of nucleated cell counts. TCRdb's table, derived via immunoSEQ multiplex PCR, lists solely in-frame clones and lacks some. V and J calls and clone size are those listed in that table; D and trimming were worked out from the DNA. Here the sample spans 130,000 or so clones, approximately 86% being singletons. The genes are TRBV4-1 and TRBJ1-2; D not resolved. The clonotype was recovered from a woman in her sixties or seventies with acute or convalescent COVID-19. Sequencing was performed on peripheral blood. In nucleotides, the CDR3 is TGCGCCAGCAGCCAAGAGGGCCGCTATGGCTACACCTTC. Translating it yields CASSQEGRYGYTF.